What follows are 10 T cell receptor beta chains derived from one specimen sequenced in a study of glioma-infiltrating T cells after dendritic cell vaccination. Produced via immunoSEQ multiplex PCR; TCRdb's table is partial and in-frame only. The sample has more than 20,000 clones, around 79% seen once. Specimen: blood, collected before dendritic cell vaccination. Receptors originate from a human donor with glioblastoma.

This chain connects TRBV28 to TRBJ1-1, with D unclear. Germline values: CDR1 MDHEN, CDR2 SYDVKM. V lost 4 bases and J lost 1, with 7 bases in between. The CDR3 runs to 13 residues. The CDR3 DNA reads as TGTGCCAGCAGTTCCCCCTCGAACACTGAAGCTTTCTTT. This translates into CASSSPSNTEAFF.

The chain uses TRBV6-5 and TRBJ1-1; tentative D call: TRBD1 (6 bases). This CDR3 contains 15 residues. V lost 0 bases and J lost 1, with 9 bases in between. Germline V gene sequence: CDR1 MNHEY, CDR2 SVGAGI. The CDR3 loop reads CASSYSRGGNTEAFF. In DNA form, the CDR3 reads TGTGCCAGCAGTTACTCGAGGGGGGGGAACACTGAAGCTTTCTTT.

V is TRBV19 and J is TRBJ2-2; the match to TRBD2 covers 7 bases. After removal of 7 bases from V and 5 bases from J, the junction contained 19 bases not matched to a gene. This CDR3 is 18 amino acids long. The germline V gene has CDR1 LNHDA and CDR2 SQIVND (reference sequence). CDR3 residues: CASTYRQFSWGGTGELFF. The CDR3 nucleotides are TGTGCCAGTACCTACAGACAATTCAGTTGGGGGGGGACCGGGGAGCTGTTTTTT.

The CDR3 DNA reads TGTGCCAGCAGCTTCAGTAGCGGGAGCGGCTACGAGCAGTACTTC. Encoded protein: CASSFSSGSGYEQYF. The chain combines TRBV11-2 with TRBJ2-7, with TRBD2 matching 9 bases. V trimming: 3 bases; J trimming: 3 bases; junction bases outside the gene matches: 6. The CDR3 covers 15 residues. CDR1 and CDR2 (germline): SGHAT, FQNNGV.

CDR3 nucleotides: TGTGCCTGGAGTGCCCTCGACAGGGCGCCGGGTGGCTACACCTTC. The encoded protein is CAWSALDRAPGGYTF. The chain uses TRBV30 and TRBJ1-2; 7 nucleotides line up with TRBD1. V shed 1 base and J 7 bases; nucleotides not matched to a gene: 12. The CDR3 is 15 residues long. Germline assignment: CDR1 GTSNPN and CDR2 SVGIG (reference sequence).

The CDR3 is CASSYSPGGELFF. Written as DNA, the CDR3 is TGTGCCAGCAGTTACTCGCCCGGCGGGGAGCTGTTTTTT. The rearrangement links TRBV6-6 to TRBJ2-2; unclear D gene. The V gene lost 0 bases and the J gene lost 7 bases, with 6 bases spanning the gap. CDR1 is MNHNY, CDR2 SVGAGI, per germline (reference sequence). This CDR3 comprises 13 residues.

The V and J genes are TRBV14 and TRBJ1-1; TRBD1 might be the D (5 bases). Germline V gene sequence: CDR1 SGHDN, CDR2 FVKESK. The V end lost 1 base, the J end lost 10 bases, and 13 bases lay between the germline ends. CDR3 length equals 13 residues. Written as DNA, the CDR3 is TGTGCCAGCAGCCAAGGCCCGAGCCAGGGAGCTTTCTTT. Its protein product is CASSQGPSQGAFF.

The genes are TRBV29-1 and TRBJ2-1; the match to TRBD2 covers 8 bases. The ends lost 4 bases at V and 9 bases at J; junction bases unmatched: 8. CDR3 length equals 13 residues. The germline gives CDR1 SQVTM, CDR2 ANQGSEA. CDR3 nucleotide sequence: TGCAGCGTTGCGGGGACTAGTGGGTTTGAGCAGTTCTTC. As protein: CSVAGTSGFEQFF.

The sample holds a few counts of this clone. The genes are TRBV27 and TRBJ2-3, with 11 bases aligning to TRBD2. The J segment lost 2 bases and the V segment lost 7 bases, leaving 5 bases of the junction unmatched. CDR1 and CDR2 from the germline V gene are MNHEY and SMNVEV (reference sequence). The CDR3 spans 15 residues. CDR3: CASIPGLADTDTQYF. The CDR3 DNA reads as TGTGCCAGCATCCCGGGACTAGCGGACACAGATACGCAGTATTTT.

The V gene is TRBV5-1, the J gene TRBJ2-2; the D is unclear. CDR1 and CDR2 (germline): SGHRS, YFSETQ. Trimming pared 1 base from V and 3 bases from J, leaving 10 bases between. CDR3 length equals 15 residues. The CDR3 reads CASSLWLGDTGELFF. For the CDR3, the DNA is TGCGCCAGCAGCTTGTGGCTCGGAGACACCGGGGAGCTGTTTTTT.